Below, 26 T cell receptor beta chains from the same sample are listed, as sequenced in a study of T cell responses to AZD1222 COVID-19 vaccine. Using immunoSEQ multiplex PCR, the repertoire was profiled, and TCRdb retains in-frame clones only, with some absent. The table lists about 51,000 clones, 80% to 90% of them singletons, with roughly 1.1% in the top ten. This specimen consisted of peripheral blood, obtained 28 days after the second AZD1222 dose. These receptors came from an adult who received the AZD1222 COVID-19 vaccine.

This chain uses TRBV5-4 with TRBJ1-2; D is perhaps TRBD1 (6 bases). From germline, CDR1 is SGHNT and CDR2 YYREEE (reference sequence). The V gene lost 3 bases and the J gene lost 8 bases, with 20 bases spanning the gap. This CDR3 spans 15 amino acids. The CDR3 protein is CASSWGPGAPGGYTF. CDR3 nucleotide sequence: TGTGCCAGCAGCTGGGGGCCAGGGGCGCCTGGAGGCTACACCTTC.

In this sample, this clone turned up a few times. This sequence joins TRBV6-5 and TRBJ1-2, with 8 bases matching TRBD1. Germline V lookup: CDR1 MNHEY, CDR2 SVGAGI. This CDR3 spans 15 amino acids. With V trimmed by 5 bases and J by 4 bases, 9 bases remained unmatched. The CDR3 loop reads CASSPWTGSGYGYTF. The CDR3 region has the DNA TGTGCCAGCAGTCCGTGGACAGGGAGTGGCTATGGCTACACCTTC.

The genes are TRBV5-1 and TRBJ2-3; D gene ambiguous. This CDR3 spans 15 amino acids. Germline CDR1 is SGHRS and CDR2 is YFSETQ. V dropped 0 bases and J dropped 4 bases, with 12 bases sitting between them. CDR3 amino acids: CASSLDSPWADTQYF. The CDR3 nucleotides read TGCGCCAGCAGCTTGGACTCACCTTGGGCAGATACGCAGTATTTT.

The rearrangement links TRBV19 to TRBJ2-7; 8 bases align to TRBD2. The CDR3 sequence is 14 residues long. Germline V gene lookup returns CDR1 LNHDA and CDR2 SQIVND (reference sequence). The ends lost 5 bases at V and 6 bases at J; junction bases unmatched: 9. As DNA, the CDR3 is TGTGCCAGTAGTCCGGGACTAGGCCCCTCCGAGCAGTACTTC. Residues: CASSPGLGPSEQYF.

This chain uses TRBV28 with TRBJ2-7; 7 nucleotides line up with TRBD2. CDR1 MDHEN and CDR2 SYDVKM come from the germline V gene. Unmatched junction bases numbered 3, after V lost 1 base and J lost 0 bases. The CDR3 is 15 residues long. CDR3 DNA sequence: TGTGCCAGCAGTTTATCTGCGGGAGCCTCCTACGAGCAGTACTTC. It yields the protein CASSLSAGASYEQYF.

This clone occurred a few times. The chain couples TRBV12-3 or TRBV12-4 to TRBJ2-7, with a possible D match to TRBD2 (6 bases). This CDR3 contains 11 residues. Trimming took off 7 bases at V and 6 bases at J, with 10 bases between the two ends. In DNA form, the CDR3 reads TGTGCCAGCACCCCCGGGGGCGAGCAGTACTTC. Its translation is CASTPGGEQYF.

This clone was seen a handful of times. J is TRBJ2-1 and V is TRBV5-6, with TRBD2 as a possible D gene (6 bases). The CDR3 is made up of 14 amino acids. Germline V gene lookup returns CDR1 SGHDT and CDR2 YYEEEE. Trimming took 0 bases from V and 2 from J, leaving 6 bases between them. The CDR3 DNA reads TGTGCCAGCAGCTTGGGACTAGCCTACAATGAGCAGTTCTTC. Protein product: CASSLGLAYNEQFF.

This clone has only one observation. The CDR3 DNA is TGCGCCAGCAGCCGGACAGGGGCCACAGATACGCAGTATTTT. Protein sequence: CASSRTGATDTQYF. The J gene is TRBJ2-3, the V gene TRBV4-1; 9 nucleotides line up with TRBD1. The CDR3 loop spans 14 amino acids. Germline CDR1 MGHRA, CDR2 YSYEKL. V trimming: 4 bases; J trimming: 2 bases; junction bases outside the gene matches: 1.

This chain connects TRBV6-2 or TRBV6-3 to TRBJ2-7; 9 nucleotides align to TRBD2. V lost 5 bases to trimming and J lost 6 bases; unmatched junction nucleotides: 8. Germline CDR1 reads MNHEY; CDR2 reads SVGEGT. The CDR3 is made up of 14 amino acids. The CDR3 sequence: CASSRPGTSLEQYF. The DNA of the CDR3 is TGTGCCAGCAGTAGACCCGGGACTAGCCTCGAGCAGTACTTC.

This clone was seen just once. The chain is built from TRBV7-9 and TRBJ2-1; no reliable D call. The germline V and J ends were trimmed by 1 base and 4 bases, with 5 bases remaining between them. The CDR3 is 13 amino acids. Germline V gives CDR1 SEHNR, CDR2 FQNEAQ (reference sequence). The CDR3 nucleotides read TGTGCCAGCAGCTTAGTACTTTACAATGAGCAGTTCTTC. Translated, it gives CASSLVLYNEQFF.

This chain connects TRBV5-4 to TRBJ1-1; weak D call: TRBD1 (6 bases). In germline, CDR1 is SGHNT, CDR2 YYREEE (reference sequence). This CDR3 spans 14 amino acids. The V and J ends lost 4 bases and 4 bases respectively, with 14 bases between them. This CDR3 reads CASSMSAGATEAFF. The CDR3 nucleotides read TGTGCCAGCAGCATGTCAGCAGGGGCCACTGAAGCTTTCTTT.

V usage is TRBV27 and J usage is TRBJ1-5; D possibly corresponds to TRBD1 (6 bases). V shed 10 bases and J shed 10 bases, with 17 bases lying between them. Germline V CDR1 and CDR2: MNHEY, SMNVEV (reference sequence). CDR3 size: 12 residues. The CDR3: CATPGAFDPQHF. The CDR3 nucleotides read TGTGCCACGCCGGGGGCGTTCGACCCCCAGCATTTT.

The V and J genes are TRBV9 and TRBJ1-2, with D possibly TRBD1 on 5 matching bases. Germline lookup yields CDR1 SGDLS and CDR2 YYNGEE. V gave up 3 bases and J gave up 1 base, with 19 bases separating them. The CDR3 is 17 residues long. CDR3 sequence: CASSAARGTEINYGYTF. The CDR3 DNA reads TGTGCCAGCAGCGCCGCGAGGGGAACGGAGATTAACTATGGCTACACCTTC.

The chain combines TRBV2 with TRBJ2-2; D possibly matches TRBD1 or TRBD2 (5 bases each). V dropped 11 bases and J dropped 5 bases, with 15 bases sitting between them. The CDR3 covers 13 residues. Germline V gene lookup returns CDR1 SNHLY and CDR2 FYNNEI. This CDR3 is CAGDDGETGELFF. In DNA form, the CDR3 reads TGTGCCGGGGACGACGGAGAGACCGGGGAGCTGTTTTTT.

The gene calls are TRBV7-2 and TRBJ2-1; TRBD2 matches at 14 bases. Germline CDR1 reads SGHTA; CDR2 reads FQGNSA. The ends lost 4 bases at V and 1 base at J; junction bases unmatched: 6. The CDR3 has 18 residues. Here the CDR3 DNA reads TGTGCCAGCAGCTCGGGACTAGCGGGAGTCTGGTCCTACAATGAGCAGTTCTTC. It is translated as CASSSGLAGVWSYNEQFF.

This chain's CDR3 is CASSPFTGPQPQHF. The CDR3 DNA is TGTGCCAGCAGTCCCTTCACAGGGCCGCAACCCCAGCATTTT. This sequence joins TRBV27 and TRBJ1-5; D is possibly TRBD1 (6 bases). CDR1 is MNHEY and CDR2 is SMNVEV in the germline V gene (reference sequence). CDR3 length equals 14 residues. The germline V and J ends were trimmed by 5 bases and 10 bases, with 18 bases remaining between them.

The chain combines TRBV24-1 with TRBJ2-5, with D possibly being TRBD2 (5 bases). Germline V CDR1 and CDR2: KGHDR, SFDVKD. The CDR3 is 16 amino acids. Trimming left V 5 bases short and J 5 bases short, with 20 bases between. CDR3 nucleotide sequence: TGTGCCACCAGTGTTCTCAGGCCCAGCGGTCGGGAGACCCAGTACTTC. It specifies CATSVLRPSGRETQYF.

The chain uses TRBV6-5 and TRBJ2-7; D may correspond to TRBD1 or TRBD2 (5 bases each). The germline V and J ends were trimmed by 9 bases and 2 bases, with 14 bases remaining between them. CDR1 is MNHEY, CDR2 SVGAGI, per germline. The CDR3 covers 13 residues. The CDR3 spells CASKMGVPYEQYF. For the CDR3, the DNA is TGTGCCAGTAAGATGGGGGTACCCTACGAGCAGTACTTC.

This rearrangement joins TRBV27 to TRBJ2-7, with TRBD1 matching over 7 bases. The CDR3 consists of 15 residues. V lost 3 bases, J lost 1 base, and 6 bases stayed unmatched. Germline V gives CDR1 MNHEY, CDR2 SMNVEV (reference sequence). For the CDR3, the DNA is TGTGCCAGCAGTTTCATCGGACAGGAGTCCTACGAGCAGTACTTC. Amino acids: CASSFIGQESYEQYF.

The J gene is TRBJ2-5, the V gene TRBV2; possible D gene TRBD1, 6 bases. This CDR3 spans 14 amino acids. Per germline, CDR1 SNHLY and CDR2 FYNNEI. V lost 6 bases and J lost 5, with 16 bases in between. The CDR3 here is CASSLQGPGETQYF. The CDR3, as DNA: TGTGCCAGCAGCTTACAGGGTCCCGGGGAGACCCAGTACTTC.

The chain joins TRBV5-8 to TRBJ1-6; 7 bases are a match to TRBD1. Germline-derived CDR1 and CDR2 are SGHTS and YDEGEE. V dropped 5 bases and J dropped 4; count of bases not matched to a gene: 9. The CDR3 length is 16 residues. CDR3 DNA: TGTGCCAGCAGACGGCCCCGGGACAGATATAATTCACCCCTCCACTTT. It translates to CASRRPRDRYNSPLHF.

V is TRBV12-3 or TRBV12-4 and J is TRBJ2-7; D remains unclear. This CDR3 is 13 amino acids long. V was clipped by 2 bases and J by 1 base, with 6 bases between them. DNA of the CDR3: TGTGCCAGCAGTTTAAAGGGTTCCTACGAGCAGTACTTC. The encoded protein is CASSLKGSYEQYF.

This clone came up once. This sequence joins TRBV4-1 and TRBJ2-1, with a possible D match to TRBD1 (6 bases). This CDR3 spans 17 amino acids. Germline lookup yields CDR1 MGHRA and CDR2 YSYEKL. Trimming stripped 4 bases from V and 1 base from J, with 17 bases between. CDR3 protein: CASSRAVAGDSYNEQFF. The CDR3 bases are TGCGCCAGCAGCCGTGCGGTGGCAGGGGATTCCTACAATGAGCAGTTCTTC.

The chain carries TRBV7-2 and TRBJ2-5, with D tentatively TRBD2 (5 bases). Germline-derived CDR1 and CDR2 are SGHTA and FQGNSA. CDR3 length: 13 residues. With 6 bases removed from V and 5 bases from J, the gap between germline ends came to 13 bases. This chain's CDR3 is CASSTLGSETQYF. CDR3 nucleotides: TGTGCCAGCAGTACACTAGGATCGGAGACCCAGTACTTC.

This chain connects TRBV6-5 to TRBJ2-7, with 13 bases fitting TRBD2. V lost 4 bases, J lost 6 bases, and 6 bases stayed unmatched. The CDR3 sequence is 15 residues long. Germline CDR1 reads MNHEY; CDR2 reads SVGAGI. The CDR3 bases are TGTGCCAGCAGTTCCCGGACTAGCGGGAGTGCCGAGCAGTACTTC. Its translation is CASSSRTSGSAEQYF.

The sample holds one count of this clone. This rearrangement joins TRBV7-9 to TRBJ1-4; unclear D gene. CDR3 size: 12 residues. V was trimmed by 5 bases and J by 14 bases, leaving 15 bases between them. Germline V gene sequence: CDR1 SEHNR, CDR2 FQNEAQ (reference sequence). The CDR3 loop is CASSLLGLNLFF. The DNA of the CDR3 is TGTGCCAGCAGCCTCCTGGGGTTAAACCTGTTTTTT.